These 18 T cell receptor beta chains share one sample of origin, sequenced in a study of blood T cell repertoires in COVID-19. Clones were sequenced by immunoSEQ multiplex PCR, and TCRdb holds only the in-frame ones, with some missing. The sample contains around 260,000 clones, around 90% of which appear only once. Sequenced input: peripheral blood. The receptors come from a human donor in a cohort sampled during active COVID-19.

V is TRBV5-4 and J is TRBJ2-7; D is undetermined. Germline CDR1 SGHNT, CDR2 YYREEE (reference sequence). V was cut by 3 bases and J by 0 bases, with 13 bases left in between. This CDR3 is built from 15 residues. The CDR3, as DNA: TGTGCCAGCAGCTCCGCCCGATCCAGCTCCTACGAGCAGTACTTC. Translating it yields CASSSARSSSYEQYF.

The chain couples TRBV4-3 to TRBJ2-7; D is perhaps TRBD2 (5 bases). From germline, CDR1 is LGHNA and CDR2 YSLEER. V was trimmed by 4 bases and J by 3 bases, leaving 16 bases between them. This CDR3 region has 15 residues. The CDR3 region is CASSPKQGSDYEQYF. DNA for the CDR3: TGCGCCAGCAGCCCCAAGCAAGGGAGCGACTACGAGCAGTACTTC.

This chain joins TRBV4-1 and TRBJ2-7; D is possibly TRBD2 (5 bases). This CDR3 contains 15 residues. V lost 0 bases and J 2 bases, leaving 11 bases between the germline ends. CDR1 is MGHRA and CDR2 is YSYEKL in the germline V gene. CDR3 region: CASSQDPSGTYEQYF. The CDR3, as DNA: TGCGCCAGCAGCCAAGATCCAAGCGGAACCTACGAGCAGTACTTC.

The chain couples TRBV6-5 to TRBJ2-2; 11 nucleotides align to TRBD1. V lost 8 bases, J lost 4 bases, and 6 bases stayed unmatched. The CDR3 length is 15 residues. Germline V lookup: CDR1 MNHEY, CDR2 SVGAGI. The CDR3 reads CASWGQGVFTGELFF. Written as DNA, the CDR3 is TGTGCCAGCTGGGGACAGGGGGTTTTCACCGGGGAGCTGTTTTTT.

The rearrangement joins TRBV27 to TRBJ1-2, with D perhaps matching TRBD1 (5 bases). V gave up 9 bases and J gave up 2 bases, with 19 bases separating them. Per germline, CDR1 MNHEY and CDR2 SMNVEV (reference sequence). The CDR3 loop spans 15 amino acids. The chain's CDR3 is CARKLIRAWNYGYTF. CDR3 coding DNA: TGTGCCAGGAAACTGATCAGGGCGTGGAACTATGGCTACACCTTC.

The rearrangement joins TRBV9 to TRBJ1-2, with 9 bases fitting TRBD1. The CDR3 covers 18 residues. Unmatched junction bases numbered 12, after V lost 3 bases and J lost 0 bases. CDR1 and CDR2 from the germline V gene are SGDLS and YYNGEE. CDR3 loop: CASSARAPGQGSNYGYTF. CDR3 in DNA: TGTGCCAGCAGCGCCCGAGCTCCGGGACAGGGTTCTAACTATGGCTACACCTTC.

The rearrangement links TRBV11-1 to TRBJ2-5; D is undetermined. CDR1 SGHAT and CDR2 FQDESV come from the germline V gene (reference sequence). The CDR3 is made up of 14 amino acids. V shed 1 base and J shed 9 bases, with 15 bases lying between them. DNA for the CDR3: TGTGCCAGCAGCTTAGTATGGGCCCATGTGGCCCAGTACTTC. Its protein product is CASSLVWAHVAQYF.

The rearrangement joins TRBV5-1 to TRBJ2-3; perhaps TRBD2 as D (5 bases). CDR1 and CDR2 from the germline V gene are SGHRS and YFSETQ. The CDR3 extends over 14 amino acids. V was trimmed by 4 bases and J by 0 bases, leaving 9 bases between them. The CDR3 bases are TGCGCCAGCAGCGTGGACTCTAGCACAGATACGCAGTATTTT. Encoded protein: CASSVDSSTDTQYF.

The chain recombines TRBV10-3 with TRBJ2-5; 9 nucleotides agree with TRBD1. V shed 6 bases, J shed 3 bases, and the junction held 8 bases outside the gene matches. CDR1 and CDR2 from the germline V gene are ENHRY and SYGVKD. The CDR3 is 15 amino acids. CDR3 sequence: CAIRQSRDREETQYF. The CDR3 region has the DNA TGTGCCATCAGGCAGTCCCGGGACAGGGAAGAGACCCAGTACTTC.

The CDR3 DNA sequence: TGTGCCAGCAGCCGGTCCGGGACAAGACTGTCCGAGCAGTACTTC. Residues: CASSRSGTRLSEQYF. The V and J genes are TRBV27 and TRBJ2-7, with D maybe TRBD1 (6 bases). Germline V gene lookup returns CDR1 MNHEY and CDR2 SMNVEV (reference sequence). This CDR3 contains 15 residues. V gave up 6 bases and J gave up 6 bases, with 21 bases separating them.

This clone was counted between two and nine times. The chain combines TRBV15 with TRBJ1-1; the D gene is possibly TRBD1 (5 bases). CDR1 and CDR2 (germline): LNHNV, YYDKDF (reference sequence). Deletions cut 3 bases from V and 3 bases from J, with 14 bases between. The CDR3 length is 15 residues. CDR3 sequence reads: CATSSGVREHTEAFF. CDR3 DNA sequence: TGTGCCACCAGCAGCGGTGTCAGGGAACACACTGAAGCTTTCTTT.

The V call is TRBV7-6, the J call TRBJ2-7; perhaps TRBD1 as D (7 bases). Germline loops: CDR1 SGHVS, CDR2 FNYEAQ. This CDR3 is built from 14 residues. Trimming removed 2 bases at V and 6 bases at J, with 14 bases between. The DNA for the CDR3 is TGTGCCAGCAGCTTACAGGGGGGTGGCGGCGAGCAGTACTTC. This encodes CASSLQGGGGEQYF. The full variable domain, rest sourced from reference TRBV7-6 and TRBJ2-7, is GAGVSQSPRYKVTKRGQDVALRCDPISGHVSLYWYRQALGQGPEFLTYFNYEAQQDKSGLPNDRFSAERPEGSISTLTIQRTEQRDSAMYRCASSLQGGGGEQYFGPGTRLTVT.

The genes are TRBV6-2 or TRBV6-3 and TRBJ1-5; unclear D gene. The germline V gene has CDR1 MNHEY and CDR2 SVGEGT. The CDR3 consists of 13 residues. Trimming cost V 6 bases and J 7 bases, with 13 bases left between them. CDR3 sequence (DNA): TGTGCCAGCAGCCAAATCCAGAGGCAGCCCCAGCATTTT. Encoded protein: CASSQIQRQPQHF.

V gene TRBV5-1 combines with J gene TRBJ1-1; tentative D call: TRBD1 (6 bases). With 0 bases removed from V and 4 bases from J, the gap between germline ends came to 10 bases. The germline gives CDR1 SGHRS, CDR2 YFSETQ. The CDR3 runs to 14 residues. For the CDR3, the DNA is TGCGCCAGCAGCTTGGGGGGGCTAGGCACTGAAGCTTTCTTT. As protein: CASSLGGLGTEAFF. The complete variable domain, with remaining parts taken from reference TRBV5-1 and TRBJ1-1, reads KAGVTQTPRYLIKTRGQQVTLSCSPISGHRSVSWYQQTPGQGLQFLFEYFSETQRNKGNFPGRFSGRQFSNSRSEMNVSTLELGDSALYLCASSLGGLGTEAFFGQGTRLTVV.

The genes are TRBV4-1 and TRBJ2-6; D gene unclear. Between the trimmed V and J ends, which lost 2 bases and 1 base, there was a span of 21 bases. CDR1 is MGHRA, CDR2 YSYEKL, per germline. CDR3 size: 20 residues. For the CDR3, the DNA is TGCGCCAGCAGCCAATTCTTGGCCGGGTCCTTCGTATCTGGGGCCAACGTCCTGACTTTC. Protein: CASSQFLAGSFVSGANVLTF.

This clone appeared a single time. The CDR3 DNA is TGTGCCAGCAGCTTAGTGGGACAGGGGGCTAAAGGAAACACCATATATTTT. Encoded protein: CASSLVGQGAKGNTIYF. This sequence joins TRBV7-2 and TRBJ1-3; 12 positions agree with TRBD1. The germline CDR1 and CDR2 sequences are SGHTA and FQGNSA. Trimming took 1 base from V and 4 from J; bases not matched to a gene: 5. The CDR3 extends over 17 amino acids.

This sequence joins TRBV30 and TRBJ1-1, with D perhaps matching TRBD1 (6 bases). The germline V and J ends were trimmed by 0 bases and 6 bases, with 17 bases remaining between them. Germline V gene lookup returns CDR1 GTSNPN and CDR2 SVGIG (reference sequence). The CDR3 has 15 residues. The CDR3 DNA follows: TGTGCCTGGAGTGTACTCGGCAGGGGTTTCCCTGAAGCTTTCTTT. This encodes CAWSVLGRGFPEAFF.

The chain has TRBV18 and TRBJ1-2; D remains unclear. The germline V gene encodes CDR1 KGHSH and CDR2 LQKENI. V lost 2 bases, J lost 3 bases, and 7 bases lay in between. The CDR3 has 13 residues. The CDR3 DNA reads TGTGCCAGCTCACCAGGCAGTGACTATGGCTACACCTTC. It codes for CASSPGSDYGYTF.